Shown below are 30 T cell receptor beta chains from a single sample sequenced in a study of identical twins. TCRdb processed the 5' RACE reads anew with MiXCR; each CDR3 protein has one entry. Of some 250,000 distinct CDR3 sequences in the sample, over 9.5% were seen once. These data were likewise used in another study, on yellow fever vaccine responses in identical twins.

What was sequenced was memory (CD45RO+) T cells sorted from blood. The receptors come from a woman between 18 and 29 years old in good health.

The rearrangement joins TRBV11-2 to TRBJ2-1; D remains unclear. Germline V gene data show CDR1 as SGHAT and CDR2 as FQNNGV. V gave up 5 bases and J gave up 10 bases, with 15 bases separating them. CDR3 length: 13 residues. CDR3 DNA: TGTGCCAGCAGCACCCGACCGGGTGCGGAGCAGTTCTTC. Amino acids: CASSTRPGAEQFF.

J is TRBJ2-4 and V is TRBV6-1; D remains ambiguous. The length of the CDR3 is 11 residues. Germline lookup yields CDR1 MNHNS and CDR2 SASEGT. V lost 3 bases and J 5 bases, leaving 2 bases between the germline ends. This CDR3 reads CASSDQNIQYF. The CDR3 region has the DNA TGTGCCAGCAGTGACCAAAACATTCAGTACTTC.

This clonotype has a handful of counts. The chain combines TRBV29-1 with TRBJ2-3; 9 bases line up with TRBD2. CDR3 length equals 17 residues. The junction had 13 bases not matched to a gene; V was cut back by 4 bases and J by 2 bases. Germline V gene sequence: CDR1 SQVTM, CDR2 ANQGSEA. The CDR3 is CSVGEIKRGAYTDTQYF. CDR3 DNA: TGCAGCGTTGGAGAAATTAAGCGGGGGGCCTACACAGATACGCAGTATTTT.

V gene TRBV6-5 combines with J gene TRBJ1-4; D gene ambiguous. This CDR3 comprises 15 residues. Germline V CDR1 and CDR2: MNHEY, SVGAGI. Deletions cut 7 bases from V and 0 bases from J, with 12 bases between. This CDR3 reads CASKFSGATNEKLFF. The CDR3, as DNA: TGTGCCAGCAAGTTTTCCGGTGCAACTAATGAAAAACTGTTTTTT.

The chain employs TRBV3-1 and TRBJ2-7, with 9 bases identical to TRBD1. The CDR3 loop spans 18 amino acids. In germline, CDR1 is LGHDT, CDR2 YNNKEL (reference sequence). V dropped 1 base and J dropped 4; count of bases not matched to a gene: 14. The CDR3: CASSQVLGQGEIWYEQYF. CDR3 bases: TGTGCCAGCAGCCAAGTCCTGGGACAGGGTGAGATTTGGTACGAGCAGTACTTC.

This clonotype has just a few counts. The chain joins TRBV24-1 to TRBJ2-7; either TRBD1 or TRBD2 may supply D (5 bases each). V gave up 3 bases and J gave up 2 bases, with 13 bases separating them. Germline V gene data show CDR1 as KGHDR and CDR2 as SFDVKD. The CDR3 length is 15 residues. For the CDR3, the DNA is TGTGCCACCAGTGATCCGGGACGTAGGCCCTACGAGCAGTACTTC. Translated, it gives CATSDPGRRPYEQYF.

V and J are TRBV20-1 and TRBJ2-5; TRBD2 matches 8 bases. V gave up 0 bases and J gave up 2 bases; unmatched junction bases: 8. Germline V gene lookup returns CDR1 DFQATT and CDR2 SNEGSKA (reference sequence). This CDR3 contains 16 residues. CDR3 coding DNA: TGCAGTGCTAGAGATCCTACTAGCGGAAGACAAGAGACCCAGTACTTC. It encodes CSARDPTSGRQETQYF.

V gene TRBV3-1 combines with J gene TRBJ2-5, with D hard to call. CDR3 length: 14 residues. Germline values: CDR1 LGHDT, CDR2 YNNKEL (reference sequence). Trimming shortened V by 1 base and J by 1 base, and 7 bases separated the two germline ends. The CDR3 region is CASSQVVGQETQYF. The CDR3 bases are TGTGCCAGCAGCCAAGTTGTGGGCCAAGAGACCCAGTACTTC.

J is TRBJ2-1 and V is TRBV25-1; 16 bases align to TRBD2. This CDR3 contains 16 residues. V shed 7 bases, J shed 8 bases, and the junction held 8 bases outside the gene matches. Germline assignment: CDR1 MGHDK and CDR2 SYGVNS. The CDR3 bases are TGTGCCAGCAATGCGGGACTAGCGGGGGGGCTGTATGAGCAGTTCTTC. Protein: CASNAGLAGGLYEQFF. Supplemented by reference TRBV25-1 and TRBJ2-1, the full variable domain reads EADIYQTPRYLVIGTGKKITLECSQTMGHDKMYWYQQDPGMELHLIHYSYGVNSTEKGDLSSESTVSRIRTEHFPLTLESARPSHTSQYLCASNAGLAGGLYEQFFGPGTRLTVL.

V usage is TRBV11-2 and J usage is TRBJ2-3; no clear D gene. From germline, CDR1 is SGHAT and CDR2 FQNNGV. CDR3 length equals 16 residues. V lost 3 bases and J 2 bases, leaving 15 bases between the germline ends. This CDR3 is CASSLKAPTTTDTQYF. The CDR3 DNA is TGTGCCAGCAGCTTGAAGGCTCCCACCACCACAGATACGCAGTATTTT.

A few counts support this clonotype. This chain links TRBV19 with TRBJ1-1, with D perhaps TRBD1 (6 bases). The CDR3 is made up of 13 amino acids. Between the trimmed V and J ends, which lost 11 bases and 3 bases, there was a span of 16 bases. Germline CDR1 LNHDA, CDR2 SQIVND (reference sequence). The CDR3 region is CAGGKRGDTEAFF. CDR3 nucleotide sequence: TGTGCCGGGGGCAAAAGGGGTGACACTGAAGCTTTCTTT. Based on the CDR3 plus reference TRBV19 and TRBJ1-1, the full variable domain is DGGITQSPKYLFRKEGQNVTLSCEQNLNHDAMYWYRQDPGQGLRLIYYSQIVNDFQKGDIAEGYSVSREKKESFPLTVTSAQKNPTAFYLCAGGKRGDTEAFFGQGTRLTVV.

The V gene is TRBV20-1, the J gene TRBJ1-2, with D perhaps TRBD1 (6 bases). The germline V and J ends were trimmed by 4 bases and 2 bases, with 8 bases remaining between them. The CDR3 runs 12 residues. From germline, CDR1 is DFQATT and CDR2 SNEGSKA (reference sequence). The CDR3 region has the DNA TGCAGTGCTAACACAGGGAACTATGGCTACACCTTC. Translation gives CSANTGNYGYTF.

The V gene is TRBV27, the J gene TRBJ1-1; tentative D call: TRBD1 (5 bases). The germline V and J ends were trimmed by 3 bases and 3 bases, with 8 bases remaining between them. The CDR3 contains 13 residues. Germline CDR1 and CDR2: MNHEY and SMNVEV (reference sequence). For the CDR3, the DNA is TGTGCCAGCAGTTTCACGGGGGACACTGAAGCTTTCTTT. It codes for CASSFTGDTEAFF.

This clonotype was counted at least ten times. This chain joins TRBV5-1 and TRBJ2-1; D gene unclear. Germline CDR1 SGHRS, CDR2 YFSETQ. The CDR3 is 12 residues long. The V gene lost 2 bases and the J gene lost 9 bases, with 9 bases spanning the gap. DNA of the CDR3: TGCGCCAGCAGCTTTAGAGGATTTGAGCAGTTCTTC. It translates to CASSFRGFEQFF.

The chain employs TRBV7-8 and TRBJ2-1; 7 bases map to TRBD2. Germline trimming cut 1 base from V and 5 bases from J; bases unmatched to any gene: 5. Germline loops: CDR1 SGHVS, CDR2 FQNEAQ. The CDR3 has 15 residues. The CDR3 coding sequence is TGTGCCAGCAGCTTAGAGAGACTAGCTGACAATGAGCAGTTCTTC. Protein: CASSLERLADNEQFF.

V gene TRBV27 combines with J gene TRBJ2-2, with 9 bases aligning to TRBD1. The germline CDR1 and CDR2 sequences are MNHEY and SMNVEV (reference sequence). V shed 6 bases, J shed 4 bases, and the junction held 6 bases outside the gene matches. The CDR3 is made up of 15 amino acids. The CDR3 nucleotides read TGTGCCAGCAGACGGGGACAGGGTGCCACCGGGGAGCTGTTTTTT. Amino acids: CASRRGQGATGELFF.

This clonotype was seen only a few times. CDR3 in amino acids: CASSLVASRETQYF. The CDR3 DNA reads TGTGCCAGCAGCTTAGTCGCTAGTAGGGAGACCCAGTACTTC. The chain recombines TRBV7-2 with TRBJ2-5; no clear D. Germline values: CDR1 SGHTA, CDR2 FQGNSA. Deletions cut 1 base from V and 5 bases from J, with 11 bases between. The CDR3 is 14 residues long.

This chain joins TRBV30 and TRBJ2-5, with a weak D call TRBD2 (5 bases). Germline CDR1 GTSNPN, CDR2 SVGIG (reference sequence). The CDR3 is 11 residues long. V was pared by 3 bases and J by 9 bases, with 11 bases between. CDR3 coding DNA: TGTGCCTGGAGAAGTTGGGGAGCCCAGTACTTC. Translation gives CAWRSWGAQYF.

The chain uses TRBV6-1 and TRBJ2-5, with a tentative D call TRBD1 (5 bases). The CDR3 is 13 residues long. The germline V gene has CDR1 MNHNS and CDR2 SASEGT. Trimming removed 6 bases at V and 1 base at J, with 9 bases between. The CDR3 DNA reads as TGTGCCAGCAGAGGGGCGATCCAAGAGACCCAGTACTTC. It codes for CASRGAIQETQYF.

The CDR3 spells CASSKVVRPSSYEQYF. The CDR3 DNA follows: TGTGCCAGCAGCAAAGTTGTCCGACCGAGTTCCTACGAGCAGTACTTC. V usage is TRBV21-1 and J usage is TRBJ2-7; TRBD1, as called in the table, went unchecked against the DNA. TRBV21-1 is a recognized pseudogene. CDR3 length: 16 amino acids.

This rearrangement joins TRBV20-1 to TRBJ2-1; a possible D gene is TRBD1 (5 bases). CDR3 size: 14 residues. Deletions cut 3 bases from V and 2 bases from J, with 11 bases between. Germline-derived CDR1 and CDR2 are DFQATT and SNEGSKA (reference sequence). CDR3 nucleotides: TGCAGTGCTAGCAAGGGGCTCGCCTACAATGAGCAGTTCTTC. It encodes CSASKGLAYNEQFF.

This clonotype was seen more than once but under ten times. The genes are TRBV11-1 and TRBJ1-5; D gene ambiguous. V was trimmed by 6 bases and J by 7 bases, leaving 31 bases between them. This CDR3 spans 19 amino acids. Germline CDR1 and CDR2: SGHAT and FQDESV (reference sequence). The CDR3 coding sequence is TGTGCCAGCAGTAATACACGGAAGGTTCGGCATTGGCGGTGCCAGCCCCAGCATTTT. Residues: CASSNTRKVRHWRCQPQHF.

The chain carries TRBV7-2 and TRBJ2-5, with TRBD2 identical over 9 bases. V lost 1 base, J lost 1 base, and 4 bases stayed unmatched. The germline V gene encodes CDR1 SGHTA and CDR2 FQGNSA. This CDR3 has 16 residues. The chain's CDR3 is CASSLGLAGSQETQYF. The CDR3 DNA is TGTGCCAGCAGCTTAGGCCTAGCGGGGAGCCAAGAGACCCAGTACTTC. Combining the CDR3 with reference TRBV7-2 and TRBJ2-5 gives the whole variable domain GAGVSQSPSNKVTEKGKDVELRCDPISGHTALYWYRQSLGQGLEFLIYFQGNSAPDKSGLPSDRFSAERTGGSVSTLTIQRTQQEDSAVYLCASSLGLAGSQETQYFGPGTRLLVL.

V usage is TRBV11-2 and J usage is TRBJ1-1, with TRBD1 as a possible D gene (5 bases). V gave up 5 bases and J gave up 4 bases, with 14 bases separating them. CDR1 is SGHAT and CDR2 is FQNNGV in the germline V gene. CDR3 length: 14 residues. The CDR3 sequence: CASSEVPGGTEAFF. The CDR3 DNA reads TGTGCCAGCAGCGAGGTCCCGGGGGGCACTGAAGCTTTCTTT. The whole variable domain, remainder taken from reference TRBV11-2 and TRBJ1-1, is EAGVAQSPRYKIIEKRQSVAFWCNPISGHATLYWYQQILGQGPKLLIQFQNNGVVDDSQLPKDRFSAERLKGVDSTLKIQPAKLEDSAVYLCASSEVPGGTEAFFGQGTRLTVV.

This clonotype has just a few counts. This chain connects TRBV6-1 to TRBJ2-3; 7 nucleotides line up with TRBD2. CDR3 length: 14 residues. Trimming cost V 5 bases and J 5 bases; bases outside gene matches: 7. Germline-derived CDR1 and CDR2 are MNHNS and SASEGT. The DNA of the CDR3 is TGTGCCAGCAGTCTGGGACTACCCAAAGATACGCAGTATTTT. Translation: CASSLGLPKDTQYF.

CDR3 loop: CASGLITRGLAGGLAFTDTQYF. The CDR3 region has the DNA TGTGCTAGTGGTTTGATCACCAGGGGACTAGCGGGAGGACTAGCTTTCACAGATACGCAGTATTTT. V usage is TRBV12-5 and J usage is TRBJ2-3; 15 bases map to TRBD2. The length of the CDR3 is 22 residues. Trimming took 2 bases from V and 2 from J; bases not matched to a gene: 17. The germline V gene encodes CDR1 LGHNT and CDR2 FRNRAP.

V and J are TRBV2 and TRBJ1-1; 7 nucleotides line up with TRBD1. Per the germline V gene, CDR1 is SNHLY and CDR2 is FYNNEI. Germline trimming cut 10 bases from V and 0 bases from J; bases unmatched to any gene: 8. The CDR3 is 14 residues long. Here the CDR3 DNA reads TGTGCCACCCAGGGGGGGGCAGTGAACACTGAAGCTTTCTTT. Encoded protein: CATQGGAVNTEAFF.

This rearrangement joins TRBV19 to TRBJ2-3, with D possibly being TRBD2 (6 bases). Germline lookup yields CDR1 LNHDA and CDR2 SQIVND (reference sequence). The CDR3 loop spans 14 amino acids. Trimming left V 5 bases short and J 1 base short, with 10 bases between. This chain's CDR3 is CASSRTKGTDTQYF. The CDR3, as DNA: TGTGCCAGTAGTCGGACTAAGGGCACAGATACGCAGTATTTT.

CDR3: CASKKIRGSYNTGELFF. The CDR3 DNA reads TGTGCCAGCAAGAAGATTAGGGGGAGTTATAACACCGGGGAGCTGTTTTTT. The chain couples TRBV28 to TRBJ2-2, with a tentative D call TRBD1 (6 bases). V was trimmed by 7 bases and J by 2 bases, leaving 20 bases between them. Per germline, CDR1 MDHEN and CDR2 SYDVKM. The CDR3 runs to 17 residues.

This clonotype was counted between two and nine times. This chain joins TRBV28 and TRBJ1-2; D is possibly TRBD1 (5 bases). V dropped 8 bases and J dropped 3 bases, with 16 bases sitting between them. Germline V gene data show CDR1 as MDHEN and CDR2 as SYDVKM. This CDR3 has 14 amino acids. CDR3 region: CASGIRRGHYGYTF. In DNA, the CDR3 is TGTGCCAGCGGAATCCGGAGGGGTCACTATGGCTACACCTTC.